This T cell receptor beta chain was documented in a study of regulatory T cells in long-lasting Graves disease. Overall study findings and caveats: Persistent cases of Graves' showed reduced TCR diversity relative to newly diagnosed patients.

This clonotype showed up many times. The antigen remains undetermined. Time point specified: newly diagnosed GD, antithyroid drugs for less than 3 months. Scientists built the TCR library using RNA that was extracted from PBMCs. Peripheral blood, roughly 9.2 milliliters per patient, was collected in EDTA tubes. Combining iRepertoire HTBI primers with Arm-PCR of CDR3 regions, the authors built TCR beta libraries. TCRdb independently ran MiXCR on the multiplex PCR reads; one entry per CDR3 protein. The sample lists hundreds of thousands of distinct CDR3 sequences, around 12% occurring once. This CDR3 spans 16 amino acids. The V end lost 1 base, the J end lost 0 bases, and 12 bases lay between the germline ends. Looked up from germline, CDR1 is SGDLS and CDR2 is YYNGEE. These data were also filed under a second study, of T cells in Graves' hyperthyroidism and ophthalmopathy. That work adds: Stable Graves' hyperthyroidism denoted no ophthalmopathy progression over 18 months. When the TCR CDR3 underwent first-round RT-PCR, the HTBI primer set was used.

The sequenced sample was peripheral blood mononuclear cells (PBMCs), obtained at new diagnosis, from a patient treated with antithyroid drugs. The rearrangement joins TRBV9 to TRBJ2-3; possibly TRBD2 for D (6 bases). The source is a woman aged 25-40 years with Graves disease. Here the CDR3 reads CASSVSTRGSTDTQYF. CDR3 DNA sequence: TGTGCCAGCAGCGTATCTACTCGGGGGAGCACAGATACGCAGTATTTT.